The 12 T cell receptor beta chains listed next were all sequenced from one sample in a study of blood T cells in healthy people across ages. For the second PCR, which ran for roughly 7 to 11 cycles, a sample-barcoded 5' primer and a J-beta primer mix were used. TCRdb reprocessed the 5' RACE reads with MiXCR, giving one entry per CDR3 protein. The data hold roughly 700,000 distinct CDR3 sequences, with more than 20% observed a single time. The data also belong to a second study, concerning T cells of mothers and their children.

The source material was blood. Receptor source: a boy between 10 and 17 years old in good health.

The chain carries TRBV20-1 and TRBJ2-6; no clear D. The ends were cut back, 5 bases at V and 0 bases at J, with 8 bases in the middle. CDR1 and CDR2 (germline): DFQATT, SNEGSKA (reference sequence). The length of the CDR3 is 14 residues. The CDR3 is CSAFHRSGANVLTF. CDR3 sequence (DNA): TGCAGTGCTTTCCATCGCTCTGGGGCCAACGTCCTGACTTTC.

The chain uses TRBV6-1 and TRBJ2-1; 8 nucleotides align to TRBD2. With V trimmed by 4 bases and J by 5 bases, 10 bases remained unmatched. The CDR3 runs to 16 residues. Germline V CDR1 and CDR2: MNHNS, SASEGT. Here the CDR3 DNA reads TGTGCCAGCAGTGTCCTTGCGGGGGGCTCGGACAATGAGCAGTTCTTC. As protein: CASSVLAGGSDNEQFF.

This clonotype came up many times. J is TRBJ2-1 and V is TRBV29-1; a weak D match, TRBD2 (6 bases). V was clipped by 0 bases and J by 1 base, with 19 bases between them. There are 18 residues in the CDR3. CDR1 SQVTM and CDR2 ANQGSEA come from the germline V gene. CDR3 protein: CSVEDLESLANSYNEQFF. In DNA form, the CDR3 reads TGCAGCGTTGAAGATCTGGAGTCGCTAGCGAATTCCTACAATGAGCAGTTCTTC.

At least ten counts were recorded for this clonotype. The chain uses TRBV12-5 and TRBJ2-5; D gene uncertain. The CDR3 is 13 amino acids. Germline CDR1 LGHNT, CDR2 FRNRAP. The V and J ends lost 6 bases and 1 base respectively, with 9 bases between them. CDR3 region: CASGSPGQETQYF. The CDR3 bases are TGTGCTAGTGGATCCCCGGGCCAAGAGACCCAGTACTTC.

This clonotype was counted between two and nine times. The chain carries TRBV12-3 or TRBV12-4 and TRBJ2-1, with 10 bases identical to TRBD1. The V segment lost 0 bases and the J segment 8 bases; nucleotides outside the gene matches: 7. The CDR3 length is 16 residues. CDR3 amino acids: CASSLAGQGLVDEQFF. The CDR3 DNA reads TGTGCCAGCAGTTTAGCGGGACAGGGGTTGGTCGATGAGCAGTTCTTC.

Here the CDR3 DNA reads TGTGCCAGCAGTGTCCAACCAGAATACCGCTACGAGCAGTACTTC. This sequence encodes CASSVQPEYRYEQYF. The chain couples TRBV6-2 or TRBV6-3 to TRBJ2-7; unclear D gene. The V gene lost 5 bases and the J gene lost 3 bases, with 17 bases spanning the gap. CDR1 and CDR2 from the germline V gene are MNHEY and SVGEGT. The CDR3 sequence is 15 residues long.

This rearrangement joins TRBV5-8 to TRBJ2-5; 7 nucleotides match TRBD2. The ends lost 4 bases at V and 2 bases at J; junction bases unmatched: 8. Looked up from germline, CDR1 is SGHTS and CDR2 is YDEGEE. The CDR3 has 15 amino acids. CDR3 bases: TGTGCCAGCAGCCCGGGAGGACTGATGCAAGAGACCCAGTACTTC. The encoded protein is CASSPGGLMQETQYF.

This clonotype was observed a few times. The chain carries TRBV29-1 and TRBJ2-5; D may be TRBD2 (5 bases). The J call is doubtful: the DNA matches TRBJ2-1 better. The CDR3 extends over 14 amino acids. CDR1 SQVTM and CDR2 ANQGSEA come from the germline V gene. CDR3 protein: CSVDEGRVSNEQFF. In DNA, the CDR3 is TGCAGCGTTGACGAGGGTAGGGTGTCCAATGAGCAGTTCTTC.

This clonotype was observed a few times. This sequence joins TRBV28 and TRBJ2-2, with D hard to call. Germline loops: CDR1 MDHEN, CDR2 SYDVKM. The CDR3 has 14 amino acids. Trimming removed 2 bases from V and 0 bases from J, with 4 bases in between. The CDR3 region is CASSLLTNTGELFF. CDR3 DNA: TGTGCCAGCAGTTTACTAACGAACACCGGGGAGCTGTTTTTT.

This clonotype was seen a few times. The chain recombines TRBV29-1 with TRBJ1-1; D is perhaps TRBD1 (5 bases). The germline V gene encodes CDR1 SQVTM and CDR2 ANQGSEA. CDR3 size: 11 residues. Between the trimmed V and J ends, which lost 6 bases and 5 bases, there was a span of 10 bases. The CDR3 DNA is TGCAGCGTCGGCCAGGGTACTGAAGCTTTCTTT. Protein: CSVGQGTEAFF.

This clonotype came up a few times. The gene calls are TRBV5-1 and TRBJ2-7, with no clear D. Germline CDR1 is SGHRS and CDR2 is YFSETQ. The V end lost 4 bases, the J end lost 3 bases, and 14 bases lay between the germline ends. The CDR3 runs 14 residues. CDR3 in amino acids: CASSPRTEIYEQYF. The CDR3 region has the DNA TGCGCCAGCAGCCCCCGGACGGAAATCTACGAGCAGTACTTC.

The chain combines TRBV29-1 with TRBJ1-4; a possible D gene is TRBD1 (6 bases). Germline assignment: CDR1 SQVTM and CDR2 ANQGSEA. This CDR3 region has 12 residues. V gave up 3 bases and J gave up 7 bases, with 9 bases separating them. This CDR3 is CSVDTRGEKLFF. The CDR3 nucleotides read TGCAGCGTTGATACCAGGGGTGAAAAACTGTTTTTT.